This TCR beta chain was observed in a study of cytomegalovirus exposure and HLA in healthy donors. On this clone: What it recognizes is unknown.

Primers for the PCR totalled 60 Vbeta and 13 Jbeta. Clones were read by immunoSEQ multiplex PCR, and TCRdb kept only the in-frame ones, dropping some. Here the sample spans some 150,000 clones, roughly 70% being singletons. The study, taken as a whole, reports: Among TCR sequences, most were rare, though some public TCRs appeared in many donors. In an earlier analysis, in some 600 donors, most V segments appeared productive either ~87% or ~30% of the time.

Trimming took off 2 bases at V and 7 bases at J, with 13 bases between the two ends. There are 14 residues in the CDR3. Germline V gene lookup returns CDR1 SGDLS and CDR2 YYNGEE. This TCR was recovered from a woman aged 25 to 39 in good health and CMV-seronegative. The chain joins TRBV9 to TRBJ2-1; a weak D match, TRBD2 (5 bases). Sequenced input: PBMCs. CDR3 region: CASSVSPPGNEQFF. The DNA for the CDR3 is TGTGCCAGCAGCGTGTCGCCCCCGGGAAATGAGCAGTTCTTC.